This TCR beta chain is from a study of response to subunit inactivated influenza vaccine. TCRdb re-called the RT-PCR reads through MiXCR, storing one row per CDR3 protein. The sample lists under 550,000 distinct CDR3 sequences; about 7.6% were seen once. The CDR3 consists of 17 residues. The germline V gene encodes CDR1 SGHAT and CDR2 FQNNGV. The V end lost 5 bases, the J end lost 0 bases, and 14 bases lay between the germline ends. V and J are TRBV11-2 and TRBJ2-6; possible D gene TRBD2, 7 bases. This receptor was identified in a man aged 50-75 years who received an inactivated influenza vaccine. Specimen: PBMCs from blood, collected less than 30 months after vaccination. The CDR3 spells CASSPGGFSSGANVLTF. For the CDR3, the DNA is TGTGCCAGCAGCCCGGGGGGCTTCTCCTCTGGGGCCAACGTCCTGACTTTC.